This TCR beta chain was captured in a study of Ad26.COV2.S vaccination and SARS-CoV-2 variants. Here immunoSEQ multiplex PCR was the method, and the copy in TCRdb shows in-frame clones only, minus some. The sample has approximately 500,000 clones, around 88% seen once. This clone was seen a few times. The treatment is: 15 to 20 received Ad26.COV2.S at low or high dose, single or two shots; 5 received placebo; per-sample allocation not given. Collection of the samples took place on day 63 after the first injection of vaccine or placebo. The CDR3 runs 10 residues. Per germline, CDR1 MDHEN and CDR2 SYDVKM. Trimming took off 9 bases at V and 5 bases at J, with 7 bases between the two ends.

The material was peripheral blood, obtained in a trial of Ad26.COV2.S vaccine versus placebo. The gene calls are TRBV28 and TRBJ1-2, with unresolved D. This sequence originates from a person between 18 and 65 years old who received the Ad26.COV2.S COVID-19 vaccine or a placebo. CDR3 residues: CASHRYGYTF. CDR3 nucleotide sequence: TGTGCCAGTCATCGTTATGGCTACACCTTC.